This T cell receptor beta chain appears in the sequencing data of a study of shared clonotypes between healthy human individuals. Study-level background: With ages of 18 to 49, the donors were two women and a few men.

This table comes from immunoSEQ multiplex PCR, and its TCRdb copy is limited to in-frame clones, with some not included. The sample holds 600,000 to 800,000 clones, approximately 77% seen once. General study results and limits: A limitation of the genetic and exposure-history diversity represented arose from few donors.

With regard to this clone: The antigen is not known.

Material: memory CD4+ T cells sorted from blood. As for subset: CD45RA-negative fraction. This clonotype was obtained from a woman aged 30 to 39 in good health.

The CDR3 nucleotides are TGTGCCAGAAGCTTGAGGGTTTCCTACGAGCAGTACTTC. Translated, it gives CARSLRVSYEQYF. The genes are TRBV5-3 and TRBJ2-7, with D unclear. TRBV5-3 is an ORF; its function is uncertain. The length of the CDR3 is 13 residues. V dropped 1 base and J dropped 1 base, with 6 bases sitting between them.